The clone carrying this TCR beta chain was detected only once. Antigen specificity is unknown. This entry comes from a study of graft-versus-host responses after intestinal transplantation. Study overall: The transplants performed in recipients were multivisceral, liver-intestinal, or isolated intestinal. Recipients uniformly received anti-thymocyte globulin induction, followed by tacrolimus and steroids for two to four years.

Sequencing used immunoSEQ multiplex PCR; TCRdb keeps in-frame clones, though not all of them. The profile covers 96,000 or so clones, with 90% to 95% appearing a single time and approximately 0.18% taken by the ten largest. Whole-study results and caveats: GvH clones detected in recipient marrow included some appearing first in ileum or blood. Peak levels of circulating GvH clones tracked with early post-transplant HvG declines.

Per germline, CDR1 GTSNPN and CDR2 SVGIG (reference sequence). The V end lost 6 bases, the J end lost 0 bases, and 20 bases lay between the germline ends. This CDR3 is built from 16 residues. The sequence derives from a human donor who received an intestinal transplant. The sequenced sample was unstimulated CD4+ T cells sorted from spleen or lymph node cells, obtained before intestinal transplant. The rearrangement links TRBV30 to TRBJ1-2, with D possibly TRBD1 on 5 matching bases. This CDR3 reads CACKRLQARTNYGYTF. The CDR3 region has the DNA TGTGCCTGTAAAAGATTACAGGCTCGGACTAACTATGGCTACACCTTC. Using reference TRBV30 and TRBJ1-2 for the parts outside the CDR3, the full variable domain is SQTIHQWPATLVQPVGSPLSLECTVEGTSNPNLYWYRQAAGRGLQLLFYSVGIGQISSEVPQNLSASRPQDRQFILSSKKLLLSDSGFYLCACKRLQARTNYGYTFGSGTRLTVV.